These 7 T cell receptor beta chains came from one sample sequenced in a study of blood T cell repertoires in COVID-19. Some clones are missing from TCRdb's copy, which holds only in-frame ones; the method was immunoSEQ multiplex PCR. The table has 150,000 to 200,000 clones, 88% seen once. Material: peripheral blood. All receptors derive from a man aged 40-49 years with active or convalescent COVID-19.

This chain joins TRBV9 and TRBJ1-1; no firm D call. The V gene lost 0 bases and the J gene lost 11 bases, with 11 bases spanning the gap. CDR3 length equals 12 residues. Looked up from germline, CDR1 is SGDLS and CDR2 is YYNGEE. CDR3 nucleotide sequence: TGTGCCAGCAGCGTAGTTCTCTCCCGGGCTTTCTTT. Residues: CASSVVLSRAFF. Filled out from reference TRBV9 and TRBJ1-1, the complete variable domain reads DSGVTQTPKHLITATGQRVTLRCSPRSGDLSVYWYQQSLDQGLQFLIQYYNGEERAKGNILERFSAQQFPDLHSELNLSSLELGDSALYFCASSVVLSRAFFGQGTRLTVV.

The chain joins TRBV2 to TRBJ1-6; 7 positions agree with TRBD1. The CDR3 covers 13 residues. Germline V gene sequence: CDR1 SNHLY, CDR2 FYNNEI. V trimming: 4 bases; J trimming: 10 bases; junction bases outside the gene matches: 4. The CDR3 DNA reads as TGTGCCAGCAGTGTAACAGGGGCCTCACCCCTCCACTTT. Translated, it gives CASSVTGASPLHF.

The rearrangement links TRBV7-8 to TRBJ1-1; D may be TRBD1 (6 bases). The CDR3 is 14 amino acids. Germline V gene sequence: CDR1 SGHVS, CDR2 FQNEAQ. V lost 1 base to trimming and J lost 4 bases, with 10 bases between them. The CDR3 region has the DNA TGTGCCAGCAGCTTAGGGACAGCCCTCACTGAAGCTTTCTTT. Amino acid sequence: CASSLGTALTEAFF.

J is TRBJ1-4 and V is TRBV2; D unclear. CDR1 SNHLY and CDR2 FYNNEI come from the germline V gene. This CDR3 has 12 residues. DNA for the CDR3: TGTGCATCGGTGGCAACTAATGAAAAACTGTTTTTT. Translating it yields CASVATNEKLFF.

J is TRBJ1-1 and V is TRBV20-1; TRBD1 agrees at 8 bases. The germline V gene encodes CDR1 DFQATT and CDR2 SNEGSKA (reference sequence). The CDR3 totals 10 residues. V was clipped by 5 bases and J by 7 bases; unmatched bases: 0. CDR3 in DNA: TGCAGTGCTGACAGGGGTGAAGCTTTCTTT. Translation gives CSADRGEAFF.

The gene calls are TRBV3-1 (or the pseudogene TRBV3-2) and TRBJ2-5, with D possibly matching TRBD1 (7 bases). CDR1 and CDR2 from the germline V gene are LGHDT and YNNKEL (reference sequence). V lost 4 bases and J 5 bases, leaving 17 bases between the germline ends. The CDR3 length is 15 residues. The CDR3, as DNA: TGTGCCAGCAGCCTTAGGACCCCAGGGGGGGAGACCCAGTACTTC. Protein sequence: CASSLRTPGGETQYF.

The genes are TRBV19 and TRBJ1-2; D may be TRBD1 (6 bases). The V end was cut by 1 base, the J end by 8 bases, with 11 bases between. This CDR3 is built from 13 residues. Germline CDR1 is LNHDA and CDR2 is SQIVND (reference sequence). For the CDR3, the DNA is TGTGCCAGTAGTATAGGGGCAGGGGTGGGCTACACCTTC. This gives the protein CASSIGAGVGYTF.